The next 27 T cell receptor beta chains were all read from a single sample in a study of CD8+CD57+ T cells in acquired aplastic anemia. All patients picked for sequencing had shown, by flow cytometry, an expansion of CD8+CD57+ cells. It was genomic DNA that served as the template for profiling TCR beta VDJ and CDR3. TCRdb independently ran MiXCR on the reads; one entry per CDR3 protein. The sample records about 160,000 distinct CDR3 sequences, about two thirds being singletons. Sequenced material: sorted CD4+, CD8+, or CD8+CD57+ T cells (not recorded which) from PBMCs. These receptors all stem from a human donor with aplastic anemia.

The chain is built from TRBV7-6 and TRBJ2-5; maybe TRBD2 (5 bases). The CDR3 has 14 amino acids. The germline CDR1 and CDR2 sequences are SGHVS and FNYEAQ. Trimming removed 7 bases from V and 7 bases from J, with 19 bases in between. The CDR3 sequence: CASTLRPREGTQYF. The CDR3 nucleotides are TGTGCCAGCACCCTTCGACCCAGAGAGGGGACCCAGTACTTC.

The chain links TRBV7-8 to TRBJ1-3; D not resolved. CDR3 length equals 16 residues. V was shortened by 2 bases and J by 0 bases, with 11 bases between the two germline ends. Per the germline V gene, CDR1 is SGHVS and CDR2 is FQNEAQ. The CDR3 nucleotides read TGTGCCAGCAGCTTAAAACGGCCGAGCTCTGGAAACACCATATATTTT. This translates into CASSLKRPSSGNTIYF.

The J gene is TRBJ2-2, the V gene TRBV15; D unclear. This CDR3 contains 14 residues. CDR1 LNHNV and CDR2 YYDKDF come from the germline V gene (reference sequence). V lost 4 bases, J lost 3 bases, and 9 bases lay in between. CDR3 in DNA: TGTGCCACCAGCACTCACAGCTACACCGGGGAGCTGTTTTTT. It is translated as CATSTHSYTGELFF.

The genes are TRBV10-3 and TRBJ2-5; 11 bases agree with TRBD1. The germline V gene has CDR1 ENHRY and CDR2 SYGVKD. Trimming took 2 bases from V and 3 from J; bases not matched to a gene: 8. CDR3 length equals 17 residues. CDR3 residues: CAISETTRTGGKETQYF. CDR3 coding DNA: TGTGCCATCAGTGAGACCACTAGGACAGGGGGCAAAGAGACCCAGTACTTC.

This clonotype was found a few times. The gene calls are TRBV5-1 and TRBJ1-1; D not certain. CDR3 length: 13 residues. The V end lost 2 bases, the J end lost 10 bases, and 15 bases lay between the germline ends. Germline assignment: CDR1 SGHRS and CDR2 YFSETQ. The CDR3 here is CASSFGESFRAFF. The CDR3 DNA reads TGCGCCAGCAGCTTTGGAGAAAGTTTTCGAGCTTTCTTT.

This chain joins TRBV5-1 and TRBJ2-7; 11 positions match TRBD2. This CDR3 has 17 amino acids. V shed 4 bases and J 6 bases; nucleotides not matched to a gene: 15. Per the germline V gene, CDR1 is SGHRS and CDR2 is YFSETQ. The CDR3 region is CASSPYNSLTSGIEQYF. The CDR3 bases are TGCGCCAGCAGCCCGTATAATTCGCTGACTAGCGGGATCGAGCAGTACTTC.

The gene calls are TRBV7-8 and TRBJ2-2; weak D call: TRBD1 (5 bases). Germline values: CDR1 SGHVS, CDR2 FQNEAQ. V was clipped by 3 bases and J by 6 bases, with 14 bases between them. The CDR3 length is 15 residues. For the CDR3, the DNA is TGTGCCAGCAGCTTGGCGGAAGGGGAAGCCGGGGAGCTGTTTTTT. Protein product: CASSLAEGEAGELFF.

The rearrangement uses TRBV20-1 and TRBJ2-5, with D perhaps assigned TRBD1 or TRBD2 (5 bases each). Trimming pared 3 bases from V and 5 bases from J, leaving 10 bases between. Germline loops: CDR1 DFQATT, CDR2 SNEGSKA (reference sequence). This CDR3 spans 12 amino acids. Written as DNA, the CDR3 is TGCAGTGCTAGGGGGGATAGGGAGACCCAGTACTTC. Translated: CSARGDRETQYF.

This clonotype has a single count. Relative to the germline gene, one junction end is altered; a read error may explain this. The CDR3 DNA sequence: TGCAGTGCTAGAGAGGGGCTAGACTACAATGAGCGGTTCTTC. Its protein is CSAREGLDYNERFF. The rearrangement links TRBV20-1 to TRBJ2-1, with D possibly being TRBD1 or TRBD2 (5 bases each). CDR1 and CDR2 (germline): DFQATT, SNEGSKA (reference sequence). This CDR3 region has 14 residues.

The chain carries TRBV9 and TRBJ2-3, with a possible D match to TRBD2 (7 bases). The V end lost 3 bases, the J end lost 5 bases, and 19 bases lay between the germline ends. This CDR3 contains 16 residues. Germline CDR1 is SGDLS and CDR2 is YYNGEE. CDR3 residues: CASSAGPRGGLDTQYF. DNA of the CDR3: TGTGCCAGCAGCGCAGGCCCAAGGGGGGGGTTAGATACGCAGTATTTT.

This chain uses TRBV6-1 with TRBJ1-6; 8 nucleotides match TRBD1. Germline CDR1 and CDR2: MNHNS and SASEGT. The trim removed 10 bases at V and 8 bases at J, leaving 7 bases unmatched. The CDR3 extends over 13 amino acids. This chain's CDR3 is CATGGQEYSPLHF. The CDR3 DNA is TGTGCCACTGGGGGACAGGAATATTCACCCCTCCACTTT.

The rearrangement links TRBV6-1 to TRBJ1-1; D unclear. Germline CDR1 and CDR2: MNHNS and SASEGT. This CDR3 region has 12 residues. V was shortened by 8 bases and J by 5 bases, with 12 bases between the two germline ends. The CDR3, as DNA: TGTGCCAGCCTGACGGGCTGGACTGAAGCTTTCTTT. Protein product: CASLTGWTEAFF.

This clonotype was observed once. One end of the junction does not line up with germline, which may come from a read error. The rearrangement links TRBV6-2 or TRBV6-3 to TRBJ1-2; TRBD1 matches at 8 bases. CDR3 size: 15 residues. Germline V CDR1 and CDR2: MNHEY, SVGEGT. In DNA form, the CDR3 reads TGTGCCATCAGTTACTCCCCGACAGGGGCCTATGGCTACACCTTC. Translation: CAISYSPTGAYGYTF.

CDR3 residues: CATSDRTGVPYNEQFF. The DNA for the CDR3 is TGTGCCACCAGTGACCGGACAGGGGTCCCCTACAATGAGCAGTTCTTC. The rearrangement uses TRBV24-1 and TRBJ2-1; 9 nucleotides line up with TRBD1. This CDR3 region has 16 residues. Germline V gives CDR1 KGHDR, CDR2 SFDVKD. The V segment lost 4 bases and the J segment 2 bases; nucleotides outside the gene matches: 5.

This clonotype turned up a few times. The chain is built from TRBV9 and TRBJ1-2, with D perhaps TRBD1 (6 bases). The CDR3 covers 13 residues. V gave up 3 bases and J gave up 8 bases, with 14 bases separating them. Germline lookup yields CDR1 SGDLS and CDR2 YYNGEE. DNA of the CDR3: TGTGCCAGCAGCGGGATGGGGGCTAAAGGCTACACCTTC. It yields the protein CASSGMGAKGYTF. Variable domain in full (rest from reference TRBV9 and TRBJ1-2): DSGVTQTPKHLITATGQRVTLRCSPRSGDLSVYWYQQSLDQGLQFLIQYYNGEERAKGNILERFSAQQFPDLHSELNLSSLELGDSALYFCASSGMGAKGYTFGSGTRLTVV.

This clonotype was seen more than once but under ten times. This chain uses TRBV9 with TRBJ2-7; weak D call: TRBD2 (6 bases). CDR3 size: 15 residues. CDR1 is SGDLS, CDR2 YYNGEE, per germline. V lost 2 bases to trimming and J lost 0 bases, with 12 bases between them. This chain's CDR3 is CASSVGLANSYEQYF. CDR3 nucleotide sequence: TGTGCCAGCAGCGTGGGTCTAGCGAACTCCTACGAGCAGTACTTC.

This chain connects TRBV5-1 to TRBJ1-1, with 8 bases aligning to TRBD1. Germline CDR1 and CDR2: SGHRS and YFSETQ. CDR3 length equals 15 residues. The J segment lost 5 bases and the V segment lost 5 bases, leaving 11 bases of the junction unmatched. The CDR3 sequence: CASSFGDRGSTEAFF. In DNA form, the CDR3 reads TGCGCCAGCAGTTTCGGAGACAGGGGAAGTACTGAAGCTTTCTTT.

The chain is built from TRBV5-6 and TRBJ2-7; weak D call: TRBD1 (6 bases). Germline assignment: CDR1 SGHDT and CDR2 YYEEEE. The ends were cut back, 4 bases at V and 0 bases at J, with 11 bases in the middle. This CDR3 is 14 amino acids long. In DNA, the CDR3 is TGTGCCAGCAGCGGGTTACAGGGCTCCTACGAGCAGTACTTC. It specifies CASSGLQGSYEQYF.

The J gene is TRBJ2-3, the V gene TRBV19; tentative D call: TRBD2 (5 bases). The CDR3 runs 14 residues. V shed 5 bases and J shed 4 bases, with 13 bases lying between them. CDR1 is LNHDA, CDR2 SQIVND, per germline (reference sequence). CDR3 loop: CASSVALPPDTQYF. CDR3 DNA sequence: TGTGCCAGTAGTGTAGCGCTCCCCCCAGATACGCAGTATTTT.

V and J are TRBV20-1 and TRBJ2-3; TRBD2 is a possible D gene (6 bases). CDR1 and CDR2 (germline): DFQATT, SNEGSKA (reference sequence). The CDR3 is 15 amino acids. V gave up 1 base and J gave up 4 bases, with 15 bases separating them. CDR3 DNA sequence: TGCAGTGCTAGAGCCGGGGCTAGCGTAGCAGATACGCAGTATTTT. This sequence encodes CSARAGASVADTQYF.

The chain joins TRBV2 to TRBJ2-2, with 7 bases that match TRBD2. Germline CDR1 is SNHLY and CDR2 is FYNNEI. V was pared by 2 bases and J by 4 bases, with 13 bases of the junction left unmatched. This CDR3 contains 18 residues. The CDR3 loop is CASSEKARGDRFTGELFF. In nucleotides, the CDR3 is TGTGCCAGCAGTGAAAAGGCTCGGGGGGATCGCTTCACCGGGGAGCTGTTTTTT.

The chain uses TRBV10-2 and TRBJ2-5, with TRBD2 matching 8 bases. V lost 2 bases to trimming and J lost 1 base; unmatched junction nucleotides: 6. The CDR3 totals 16 residues. Germline CDR1 and CDR2: WSHSY and SAAADI. DNA of the CDR3: TGCGCCAGCAGTGAGGTTGCGGGAGGACTCCAAGAGACCCAGTACTTC. Residues: CASSEVAGGLQETQYF.

The chain joins TRBV25-1 to TRBJ2-1; D tentatively reads TRBD1 or TRBD2 (7 bases each). CDR3 length equals 15 residues. Germline V lookup: CDR1 MGHDK, CDR2 SYGVNS. V lost 4 bases and J 2 bases, leaving 12 bases between the germline ends. This CDR3 is CASSAGGGPYNEQFF. The CDR3 DNA reads TGTGCCAGCAGTGCAGGGGGGGGGCCCTACAATGAGCAGTTCTTC.

The chain recombines TRBV11-3 with TRBJ1-4; 8 positions match TRBD1. This CDR3 spans 15 amino acids. Germline assignment: CDR1 SGHNT and CDR2 YENEEA. V dropped 3 bases and J dropped 4; count of bases not matched to a gene: 4. The DNA of the CDR3 is TGTGCCAGCAGCTTGGAAGGACAGGGTAATGAAAAACTGTTTTTT. This translates into CASSLEGQGNEKLFF. Full variable domain (missing parts from reference TRBV11-3 and TRBJ1-4): EAGVVQSPRYKIIEKKQPVAFWCNPISGHNTLYWYLQNLGQGPELLIRYENEEAVDDSQLPKDRFSAERLKGVDSTLKIQPAELGDSAVYLCASSLEGQGNEKLFFGSGTQLSVL.

The chain carries TRBV7-3 and TRBJ2-1; D ambiguous. Deletions cut 2 bases from V and 0 bases from J, with 8 bases between. CDR3 length equals 15 residues. Germline CDR1 SGHTA, CDR2 FQGTGA. The CDR3 bases are TGTGCCAGCAGCTTAGGCGTGTCCTCCTACAATGAGCAGTTCTTC. Protein: CASSLGVSSYNEQFF.

A word on this clonotype: One junction end does not reproduce the germline sequence, and a read error may be involved. The chain recombines TRBV7-2 with TRBJ2-2; weak D call: TRBD2 (5 bases). The CDR3 is made up of 13 amino acids. Per the germline V gene, CDR1 is SGHTA and CDR2 is FQGNSA. CDR3 in amino acids: CASSLERTGELIF. The CDR3, as DNA: TGTGCCAGCAGCTTGGAACGCACCGGGGAGCTGATTTTT.

The rearrangement uses TRBV6-6 and TRBJ1-5; 9 nucleotides align to TRBD1. Germline CDR1 and CDR2: MNHNY and SVGAGI (reference sequence). Trimming removed 7 bases from V and 5 bases from J; junction bases left unmatched: 9. CDR3 length: 15 residues. Here the CDR3 DNA reads TGTGCCAGCACCCAAGGGACAGGGTTTCATCAGCCCCAGCATTTT. It specifies CASTQGTGFHQPQHF.